The present T cell receptor beta chain was sequenced within a study of blood T cell repertoires in COVID-19 (TCRdb year 2020). Regarding the study in general: Samples covering the acute and convalescent phases of COVID-19 were provided by collaborators in the United States, Italy and Spain. HLA class I and class II types, where available, came from metadata supplied by the sample provider rather than from assay-based typing. Samples were obtained from the ongoing ImmuneRACE study (first 160 participants) and from about 1,300 subjects provided by 6 global collaborators. The material from the prospective study consisted of cDNA or gDNA derived from T cells, B-cell-depleted T cells, or PBMCs. The repertoires were released in a freely available public database meant as a resource for research on the immune response to SARS-CoV-2. Deeply sampled blood TCRbeta repertoires from subjects exposed to, actively infected with, or recovered from COVID-19 were included in the dataset. The sample metadata nearly always contained a de-identified subject ID, COVID-19 status, age in years and sex.

The collaborating institutions used their own protocols to collect whole blood in K2EDTA tubes. For TCRbeta analysis, collaborator samples were shipped as frozen whole blood, as isolated PBMCs, or as DNA extracted from either sample type. Details on this clone: It has no known antigen specificity. Qualities for individual bases were not recorded, and no much larger clone is one base off.

The immunoSEQ Assay, a bias-controlled multiplex PCR, was used to amplify TCRbeta CDR3 regions from genomic DNA. The study's own analysis went as follows. Within the assay, amplification of reference gene primers was used to estimate how many nucleated cells each sample contained. To quantify the absolute abundance of each unique TCRbeta CDR3 rearrangement, sequence reads were collapsed and filtered. For each sample, productive Simpson clonality was calculated by taking the square root of Simpson's diversity index across productive rearrangements. TCRdb retrieved this table from immuneACCESS and kept in-frame rearrangements only. Not all clones are present; in checked studies, unresolved V genes account for under half, and no reason is known for the remainder. V and J calls and clone size come straight from that table; D and trimming were deduced from the DNA. Present in this sample are under 95,000 clones, approximately 85% of which were seen just once. The top ten clonotypes cover about 4.6% of the sample.

Including the terminal cysteine and phenylalanine, the CDR3 comprises 14 residues. Only the CDR3 DNA stays, 42 bases, in frame from base 1. Per the germline V gene, MDHEN is the CDR1 and SYDVKM is the CDR2. After removal of 8 bases from V and 5 bases from J, the junction retains 9 bases not matched to a gene. On the study overall, not on this receptor specifically: Clinical and demographic metadata were provided uncurated, with the amount varying by source and participant.

The V and J genes are TRBV28 and TRBJ2-1; 7 bases in the middle match TRBD1. Sample: peripheral blood. The receptor was isolated from a human donor in a cohort sampled during active COVID-19. The CDR3 is CASVTGNSNNEQFF. The bases are TGTGCCAGCGTGACAGGGAACTCAAACAATGAGCAGTTCTTC.